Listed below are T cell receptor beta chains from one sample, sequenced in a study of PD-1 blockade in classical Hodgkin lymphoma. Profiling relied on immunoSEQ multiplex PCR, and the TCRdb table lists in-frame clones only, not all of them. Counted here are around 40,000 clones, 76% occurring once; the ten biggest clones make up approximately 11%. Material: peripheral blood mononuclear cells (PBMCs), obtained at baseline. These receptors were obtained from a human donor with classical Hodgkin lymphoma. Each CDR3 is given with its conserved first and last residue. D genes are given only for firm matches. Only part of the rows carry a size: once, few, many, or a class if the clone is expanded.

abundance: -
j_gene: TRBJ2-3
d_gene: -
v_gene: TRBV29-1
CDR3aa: CSAHTPSRTDTQYF
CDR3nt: TGCAGCGCCCATACTCCCAGCCGCACAGATACGCAGTATTTT

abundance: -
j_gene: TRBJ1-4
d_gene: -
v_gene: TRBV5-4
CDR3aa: CASSLDVGLNEKLFF
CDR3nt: TGTGCCAGCAGCTTGGACGTTGGACTTAATGAAAAACTGTTTTTT

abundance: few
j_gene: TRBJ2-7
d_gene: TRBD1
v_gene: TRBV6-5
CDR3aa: CASSYHRDRLEGQYF
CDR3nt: TGTGCCAGCAGTTACCACCGGGACAGGTTGGAGGGGCAGTACTTC

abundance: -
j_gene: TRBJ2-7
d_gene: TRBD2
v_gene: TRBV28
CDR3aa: CASSLPGGDHEQYF
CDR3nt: TGTGCCAGCAGTTTGCCGGGAGGGGATCACGAGCAGTACTTC

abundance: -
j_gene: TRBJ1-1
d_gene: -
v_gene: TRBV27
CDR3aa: CASSPNRDGTEAFF
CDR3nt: TGTGCCAGCAGTCCCAACCGGGACGGGACTGAAGCTTTCTTT

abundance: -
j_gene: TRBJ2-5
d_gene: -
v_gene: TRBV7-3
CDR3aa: CASSLITAEYQETQYF
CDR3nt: TGTGCCAGCAGCTTAATTACGGCGGAGTACCAAGAGACCCAGTACTTC

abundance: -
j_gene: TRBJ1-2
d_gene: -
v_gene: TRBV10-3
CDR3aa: CAISEDYYGYTF
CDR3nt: TGTGCCATCAGTGAGGACTACTATGGCTACACCTTC

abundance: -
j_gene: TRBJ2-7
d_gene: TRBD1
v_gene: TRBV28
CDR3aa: CASKPQGANPYEQYF
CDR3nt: TGTGCCAGCAAGCCACAGGGGGCGAATCCCTACGAGCAGTACTTC

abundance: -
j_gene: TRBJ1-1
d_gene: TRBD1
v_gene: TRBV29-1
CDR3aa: CSARQGGVEAFF
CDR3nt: TGCAGCGCAAGACAGGGGGGGGTTGAAGCTTTCTTT

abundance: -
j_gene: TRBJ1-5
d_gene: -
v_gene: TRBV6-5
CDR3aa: CASSYGTDRNNQPQHF
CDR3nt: TGTGCCAGCAGTTACGGAACTGACAGGAACAATCAGCCCCAGCATTTT

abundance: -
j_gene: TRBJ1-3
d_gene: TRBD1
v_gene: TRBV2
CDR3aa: CASSLQGAAGNTIYF
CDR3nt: TGTGCCAGCAGTTTACAGGGGGCGGCTGGAAACACCATATATTTT

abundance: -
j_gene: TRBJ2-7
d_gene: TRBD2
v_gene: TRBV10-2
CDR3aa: CASSESGLGPLGGAEQYF
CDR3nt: TGCGCCAGCAGTGAGTCAGGACTAGGGCCCCTAGGTGGAGCCGAGCAGTACTTC

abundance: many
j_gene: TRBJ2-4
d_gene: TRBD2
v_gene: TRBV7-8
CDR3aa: CASSHVGGLTKNIQYF
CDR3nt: TGTGCCAGCAGCCATGTGGGGGGACTAACCAAAAACATTCAGTACTTC

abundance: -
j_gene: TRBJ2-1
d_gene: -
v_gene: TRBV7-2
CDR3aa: CASSLEAENEQFF
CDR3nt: TGTGCCAGCAGCTTAGAAGCGGAAAATGAGCAGTTCTTC

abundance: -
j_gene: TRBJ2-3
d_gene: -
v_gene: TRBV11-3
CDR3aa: CASSRGFNTDTQYF
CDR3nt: TGTGCCAGCAGCAGGGGGTTTAACACAGATACGCAGTATTTT

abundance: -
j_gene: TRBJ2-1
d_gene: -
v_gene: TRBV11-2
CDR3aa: CASSLDRLAYEQFF
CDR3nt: TGTGCCAGCAGCTTAGATCGGCTAGCCTATGAGCAGTTCTTC

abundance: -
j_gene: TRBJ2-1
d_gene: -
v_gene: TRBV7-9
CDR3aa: CASSLASGFGGEQFF
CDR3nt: TGTGCCAGCAGCTTAGCCTCCGGTTTTGGGGGGGAGCAGTTCTTC

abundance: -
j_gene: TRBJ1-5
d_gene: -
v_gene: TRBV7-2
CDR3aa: CASSPRVGVGQPQHF
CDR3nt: TGTGCCAGCAGCCCCCGGGTTGGGGTCGGTCAGCCCCAGCATTTT